The 8 T cell receptor beta chains listed next were all sequenced from one sample in a study of immune evolution from preneoplasia to lung adenocarcinoma. Sequenced by immunoSEQ multiplex PCR; TCRdb stores in-frame clones only, minus some. The repertoire has about 6,300 clones, about 72% of them found once; the top ten carry around 12%. The sample taken for sequencing was FFPE minimally invasive lung adenocarcinoma tissue. The source of these receptors is a person between 70 and 80 years old with lung adenocarcinoma.

Comment on this clone: The junction departs from germline at one end; a sequencing error may be responsible. The chain is built from TRBV19 and TRBJ1-5; D call uncertain. Germline V lookup: CDR1 LNHDA, CDR2 SQIVND (reference sequence). The CDR3 covers 11 residues. Here the CDR3 reads CAGGPDQPQHF. In DNA, the CDR3 is TGCGCAGGAGGTCCCGATCAGCCCCAGCATTTT.

The chain uses TRBV5-1 and TRBJ1-5; D is ambiguous. The CDR3 spans 12 residues. V was cut by 0 bases and J by 6 bases, with 4 bases left in between. Per germline, CDR1 SGHRS and CDR2 YFSETQ. In nucleotides, the CDR3 is TGCGCCAGCAGCTTGGAGGGTCAGCCCCAGCATTTT. It is translated as CASSLEGQPQHF.

This clone was counted once. V usage is TRBV28 and J usage is TRBJ2-6; the D gene is possibly TRBD2 (5 bases). Germline V CDR1 and CDR2: MDHEN, SYDVKM. The germline V and J ends were trimmed by 5 bases and 3 bases, with 8 bases remaining between them. The CDR3 spans 14 residues. CDR3 loop: CASSRGGGANVLTF. In DNA, the CDR3 is TGTGCCAGCAGTCGGGGTGGTGGGGCCAACGTCCTGACTTTC.

This clone was seen a single time. The rearrangement links TRBV6-1 to TRBJ1-1, with a tentative D call TRBD1 (6 bases). The CDR3 sequence is 14 residues long. Germline values: CDR1 MNHNS, CDR2 SASEGT. The V end was cut by 3 bases, the J end by 5 bases, with 13 bases between. The CDR3 loop is CASSDLQGRTEAFF. The CDR3 nucleotides read TGTGCCAGCAGTGACCTCCAGGGGCGGACTGAAGCTTTCTTT.

The chain is built from TRBV21-1 and TRBJ2-7. TRBV21-1 is a documented pseudogene. The CDR3 consists of 14 residues. CDR3 nucleotides: TGTGCCAGCAGCGGACCGGGACGGTCCTACGAGCAGTACTTC. Translating it yields CASSGPGRSYEQYF.

In its sample, this clone was seen a few times. The chain combines TRBV18 with TRBJ2-2; the D gene is possibly TRBD1 (6 bases). Trimming shortened V by 6 bases and J by 2 bases, and 25 bases separated the two germline ends. Per the germline V gene, CDR1 is KGHSH and CDR2 is LQKENI. CDR3 length equals 19 residues. CDR3 nucleotides: TGTGCCAGCTCTCGCCGGGACATGTCGGCCGCGGGTAACACCGGGGAGCTGTTTTTT. Its protein product is CASSRRDMSAAGNTGELFF.

V usage is TRBV5-4 and J usage is TRBJ2-1; the D gene is possibly TRBD2 (7 bases). V was clipped by 5 bases and J by 2 bases, with 17 bases between them. Germline CDR1 reads SGHNT; CDR2 reads YYREEE (reference sequence). CDR3 length equals 16 residues. CDR3 loop: CASSSRGGNPYNEQFF. CDR3 DNA sequence: TGTGCCAGCAGTTCTAGGGGGGGCAACCCCTACAATGAGCAGTTCTTC.

This clone is a singleton in its sample. The rearrangement uses TRBV29-1 and TRBJ1-1; D possibly corresponds to TRBD1 (5 bases). Germline V gene sequence: CDR1 SQVTM, CDR2 ANQGSEA. This CDR3 region has 14 residues. Trimming cost V 4 bases and J 4 bases, with 16 bases left between them. CDR3 sequence: CSVVGGTRGTEAFF. The CDR3 DNA reads TGCAGCGTTGTGGGGGGAACGAGGGGCACTGAAGCTTTCTTT.